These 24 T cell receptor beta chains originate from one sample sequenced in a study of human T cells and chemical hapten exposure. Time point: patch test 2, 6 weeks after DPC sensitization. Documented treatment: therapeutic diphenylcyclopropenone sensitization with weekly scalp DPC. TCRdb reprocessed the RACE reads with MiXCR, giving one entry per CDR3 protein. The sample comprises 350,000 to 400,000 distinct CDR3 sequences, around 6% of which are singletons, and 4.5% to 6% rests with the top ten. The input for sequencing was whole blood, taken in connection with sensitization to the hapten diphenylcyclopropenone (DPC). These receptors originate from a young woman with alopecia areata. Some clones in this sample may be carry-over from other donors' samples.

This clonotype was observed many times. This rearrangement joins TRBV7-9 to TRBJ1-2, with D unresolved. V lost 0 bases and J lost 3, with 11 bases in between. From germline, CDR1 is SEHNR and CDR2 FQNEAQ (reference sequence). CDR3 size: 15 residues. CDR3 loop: CASSLANGMHYGYTF. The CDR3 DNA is TGTGCCAGCAGCTTAGCGAACGGCATGCACTATGGCTACACCTTC.

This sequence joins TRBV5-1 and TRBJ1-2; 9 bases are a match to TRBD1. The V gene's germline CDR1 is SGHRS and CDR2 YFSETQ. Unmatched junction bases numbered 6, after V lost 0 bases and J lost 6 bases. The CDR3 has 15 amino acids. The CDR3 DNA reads TGCGCCAGCAGCTTGGAACAGGGGGCGTTAAATGGCTACACCTTC. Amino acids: CASSLEQGALNGYTF. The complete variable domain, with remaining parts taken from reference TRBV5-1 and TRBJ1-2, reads KAGVTQTPRYLIKTRGQQVTLSCSPISGHRSVSWYQQTPGQGLQFLFEYFSETQRNKGNFPGRFSGRQFSNSRSEMNVSTLELGDSALYLCASSLEQGALNGYTFGSGTRLTVV.

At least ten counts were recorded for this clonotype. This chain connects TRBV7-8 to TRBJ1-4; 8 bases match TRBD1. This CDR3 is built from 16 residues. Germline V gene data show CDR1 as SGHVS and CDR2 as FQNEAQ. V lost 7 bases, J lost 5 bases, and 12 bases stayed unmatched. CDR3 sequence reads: CASTPWVGQGNEKLFF. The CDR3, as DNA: TGTGCCAGCACCCCGTGGGTTGGACAGGGCAATGAAAAACTGTTTTTT.

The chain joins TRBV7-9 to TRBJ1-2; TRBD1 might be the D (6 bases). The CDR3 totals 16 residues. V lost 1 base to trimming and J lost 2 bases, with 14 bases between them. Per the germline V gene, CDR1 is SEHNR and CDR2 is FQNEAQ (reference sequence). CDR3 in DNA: TGTGCCAGCAGCTTAGAGCGGACAGAGCAGAACTATGGCTACACCTTC. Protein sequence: CASSLERTEQNYGYTF. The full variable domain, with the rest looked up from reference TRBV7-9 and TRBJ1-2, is DTGVSQNPRHKITKRGQNVTFRCDPISEHNRLYWYRQTLGQGPEFLTYFQNEAQLEKSRLLSDRFSAERPKGSFSTLEIQRTEQGDSAMYLCASSLERTEQNYGYTFGSGTRLTVV.

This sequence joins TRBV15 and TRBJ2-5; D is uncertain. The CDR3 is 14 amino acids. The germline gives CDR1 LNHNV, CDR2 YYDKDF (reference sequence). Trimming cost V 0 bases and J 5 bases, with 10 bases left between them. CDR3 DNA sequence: TGTGCCACCAGCAGAGATTTAATGTGGGAGACCCAGTACTTC. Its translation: CATSRDLMWETQYF.

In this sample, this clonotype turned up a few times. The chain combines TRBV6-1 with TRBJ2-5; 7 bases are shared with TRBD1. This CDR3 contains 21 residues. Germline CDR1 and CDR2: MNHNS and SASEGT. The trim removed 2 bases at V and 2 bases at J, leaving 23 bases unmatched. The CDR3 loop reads CASSEPGRWTGLAPYQETQYF. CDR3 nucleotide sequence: TGTGCCAGCAGTGAACCTGGCCGATGGACAGGCCTCGCACCCTATCAAGAGACCCAGTACTTC.

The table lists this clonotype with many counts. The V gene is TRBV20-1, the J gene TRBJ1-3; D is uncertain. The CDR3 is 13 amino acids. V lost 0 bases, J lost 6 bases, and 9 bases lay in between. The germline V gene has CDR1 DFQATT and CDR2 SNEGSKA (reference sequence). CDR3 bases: TGCAGTGCTAGAGAGCTCAATACAAACACCATATATTTT. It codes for CSARELNTNTIYF.

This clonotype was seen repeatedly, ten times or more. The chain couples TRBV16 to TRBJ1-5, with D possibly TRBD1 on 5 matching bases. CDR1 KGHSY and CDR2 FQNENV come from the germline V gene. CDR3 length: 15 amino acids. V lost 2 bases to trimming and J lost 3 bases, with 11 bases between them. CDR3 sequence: CASSQRSGNNQPQHF. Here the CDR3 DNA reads TGTGCCAGCAGCCAAAGGTCAGGGAACAATCAGCCCCAGCATTTT.

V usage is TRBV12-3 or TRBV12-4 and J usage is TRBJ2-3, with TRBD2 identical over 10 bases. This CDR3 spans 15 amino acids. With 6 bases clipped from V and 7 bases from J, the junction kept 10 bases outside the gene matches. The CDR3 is CASSLTTSGANTQYF. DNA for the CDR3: TGTGCCAGCAGCTTAACTACTAGCGGGGCGAATACGCAGTATTTT.

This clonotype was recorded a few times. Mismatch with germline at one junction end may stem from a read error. CDR3 region: CASGYGSSYNSPLHF. As DNA, the CDR3 is TGTGCCAGCGGTTACGGTAGCTCCTATAATTCACCCCTCCACTTT. The chain carries TRBV6-5 and TRBJ1-6, with no clear D. Germline V gives CDR1 MNHEY, CDR2 SVGAGI. This CDR3 spans 15 amino acids.

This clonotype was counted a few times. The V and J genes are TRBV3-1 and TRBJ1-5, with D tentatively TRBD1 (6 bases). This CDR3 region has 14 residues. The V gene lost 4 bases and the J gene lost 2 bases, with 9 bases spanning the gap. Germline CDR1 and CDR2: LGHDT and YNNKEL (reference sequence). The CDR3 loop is CASSPGQRNQPQHF. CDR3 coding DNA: TGTGCCAGCAGCCCTGGACAGCGCAATCAGCCCCAGCATTTT.

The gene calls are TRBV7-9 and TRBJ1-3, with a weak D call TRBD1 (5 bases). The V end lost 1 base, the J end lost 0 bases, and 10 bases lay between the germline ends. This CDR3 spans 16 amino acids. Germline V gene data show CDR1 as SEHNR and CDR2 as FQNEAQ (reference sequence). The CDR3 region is CASSLGGTRSGNTIYF. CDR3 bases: TGTGCCAGCAGCTTAGGTGGGACCCGCTCTGGAAACACCATATATTTT.

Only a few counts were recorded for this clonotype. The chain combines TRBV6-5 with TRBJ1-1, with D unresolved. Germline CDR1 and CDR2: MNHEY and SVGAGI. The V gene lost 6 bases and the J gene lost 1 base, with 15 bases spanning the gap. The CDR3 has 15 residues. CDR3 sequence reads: CASSPEAGWNTEAFF. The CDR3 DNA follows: TGTGCCAGCAGCCCCGAGGCGGGGTGGAACACTGAAGCTTTCTTT.

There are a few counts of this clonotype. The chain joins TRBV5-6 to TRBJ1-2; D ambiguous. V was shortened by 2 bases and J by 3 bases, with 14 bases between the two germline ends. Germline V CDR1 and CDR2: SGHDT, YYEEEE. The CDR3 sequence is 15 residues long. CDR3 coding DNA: TGTGCCAGCAGCTTACCGGGCCAGGATTACTATGGCTACACCTTC. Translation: CASSLPGQDYYGYTF.

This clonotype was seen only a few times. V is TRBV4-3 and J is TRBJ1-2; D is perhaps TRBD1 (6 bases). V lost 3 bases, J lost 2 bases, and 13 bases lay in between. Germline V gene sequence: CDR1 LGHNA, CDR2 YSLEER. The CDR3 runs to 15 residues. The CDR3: CASSHRQETNYGYTF. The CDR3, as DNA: TGCGCCAGCAGCCACCGACAGGAAACAAACTATGGCTACACCTTC.

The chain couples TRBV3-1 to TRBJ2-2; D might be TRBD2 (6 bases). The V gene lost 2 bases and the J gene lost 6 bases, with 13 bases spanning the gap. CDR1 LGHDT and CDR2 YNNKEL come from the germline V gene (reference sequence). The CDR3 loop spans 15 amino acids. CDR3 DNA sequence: TGTGCCAGCAGCCAAAAACGGCGCGGGGCCGGGGAGCTGTTTTTT. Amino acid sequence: CASSQKRRGAGELFF.

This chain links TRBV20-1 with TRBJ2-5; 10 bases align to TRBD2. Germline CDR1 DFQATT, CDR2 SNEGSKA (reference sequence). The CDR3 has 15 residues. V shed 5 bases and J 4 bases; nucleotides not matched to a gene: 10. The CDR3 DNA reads TGCAGTGCTCACCGCTCAGCGGGGGGGGGAGAGACCCAGTACTTC. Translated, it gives CSAHRSAGGGETQYF.

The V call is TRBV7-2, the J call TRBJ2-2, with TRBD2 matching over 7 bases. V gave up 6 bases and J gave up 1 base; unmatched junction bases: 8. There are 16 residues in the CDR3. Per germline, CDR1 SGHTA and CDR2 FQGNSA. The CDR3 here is CASRQQPGGNTGELFF. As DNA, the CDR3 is TGTGCCAGCAGGCAGCAGCCGGGGGGGAACACCGGGGAGCTGTTTTTT.

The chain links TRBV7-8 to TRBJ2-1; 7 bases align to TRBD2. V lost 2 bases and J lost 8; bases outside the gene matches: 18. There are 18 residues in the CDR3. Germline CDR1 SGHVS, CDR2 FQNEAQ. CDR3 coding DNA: TGTGCCAGCAGCTTAAAGAGGTACCTAGGGACTAATTTGTATGAGCAGTTCTTC. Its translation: CASSLKRYLGTNLYEQFF.

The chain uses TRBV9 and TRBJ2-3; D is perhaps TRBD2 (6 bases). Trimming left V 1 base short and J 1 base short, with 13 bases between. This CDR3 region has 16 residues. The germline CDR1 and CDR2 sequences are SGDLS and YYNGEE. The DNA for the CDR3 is TGTGCCAGCAGCGTACGGCCCGGGGGTGGCACAGATACGCAGTATTTT. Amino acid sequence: CASSVRPGGGTDTQYF. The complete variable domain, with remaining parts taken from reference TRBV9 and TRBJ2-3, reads DSGVTQTPKHLITATGQRVTLRCSPRSGDLSVYWYQQSLDQGLQFLIQYYNGEERAKGNILERFSAQQFPDLHSELNLSSLELGDSALYFCASSVRPGGGTDTQYFGPGTRLTVL.

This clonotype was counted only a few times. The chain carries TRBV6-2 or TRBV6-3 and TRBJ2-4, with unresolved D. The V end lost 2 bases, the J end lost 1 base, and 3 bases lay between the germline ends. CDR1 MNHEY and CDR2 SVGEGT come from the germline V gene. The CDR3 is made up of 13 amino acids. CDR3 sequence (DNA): TGTGCCAGCAGTTACGTGGCCAAAAACATTCAGTACTTC. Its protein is CASSYVAKNIQYF.

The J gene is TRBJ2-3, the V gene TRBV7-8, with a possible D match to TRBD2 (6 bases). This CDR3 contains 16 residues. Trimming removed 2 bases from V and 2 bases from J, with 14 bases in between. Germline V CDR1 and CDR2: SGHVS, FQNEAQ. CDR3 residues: CASSLRRRGDTDTQYF. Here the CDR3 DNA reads TGTGCCAGCAGCTTACGTAGGCGGGGTGACACAGATACGCAGTATTTT.

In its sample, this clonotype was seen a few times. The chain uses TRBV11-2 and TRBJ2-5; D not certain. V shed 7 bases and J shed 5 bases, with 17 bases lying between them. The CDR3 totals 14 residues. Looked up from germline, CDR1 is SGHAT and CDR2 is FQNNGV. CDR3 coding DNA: TGTGCCAGCACCAGTAGTGTCTACCCCGAGACCCAGTACTTC. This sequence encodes CASTSSVYPETQYF.

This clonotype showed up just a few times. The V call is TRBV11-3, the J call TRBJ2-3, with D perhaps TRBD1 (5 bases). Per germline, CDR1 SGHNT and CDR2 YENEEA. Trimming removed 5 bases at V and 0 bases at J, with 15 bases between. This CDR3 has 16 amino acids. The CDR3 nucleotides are TGTGCCAGCAGCCCCCAGACAGTTACTAGCACAGATACGCAGTATTTT. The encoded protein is CASSPQTVTSTDTQYF.